The source of this T cell receptor (beta chain) is a study of T cell responses to AZD1222 COVID-19 vaccine. The CDR3 loop spans 16 amino acids. Germline V lookup: CDR1 KGHSH, CDR2 LQKENI. The V end lost 3 bases, the J end lost 1 base, and 15 bases lay between the germline ends. Using immunoSEQ multiplex PCR, the repertoire was profiled, and TCRdb retains in-frame clones only, with some absent. Counted here are about 92,000 clones, 80% to 90% occurring once; the ten biggest clones make up about 9.4%. The sequencing here drew on peripheral blood, taken on day 0 of AZD1222 vaccination. The sequence derives from an adult in good health. The chain is built from TRBV18 and TRBJ1-1; D uncertain. This chain's CDR3 is CASSPSMEGTNTEAFF. CDR3 DNA sequence: TGTGCCAGCTCACCCTCCATGGAGGGTACGAACACTGAAGCTTTCTTT.